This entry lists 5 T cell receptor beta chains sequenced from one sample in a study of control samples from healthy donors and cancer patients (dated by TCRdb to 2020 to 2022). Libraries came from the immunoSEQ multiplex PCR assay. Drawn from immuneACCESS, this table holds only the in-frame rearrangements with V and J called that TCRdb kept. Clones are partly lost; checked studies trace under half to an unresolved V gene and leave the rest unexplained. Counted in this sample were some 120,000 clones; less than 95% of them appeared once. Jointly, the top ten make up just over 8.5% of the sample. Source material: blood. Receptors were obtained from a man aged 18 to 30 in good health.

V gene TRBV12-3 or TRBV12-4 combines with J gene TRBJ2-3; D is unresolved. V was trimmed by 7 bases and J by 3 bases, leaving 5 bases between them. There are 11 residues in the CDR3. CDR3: CASTWTDTQYF. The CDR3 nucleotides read TGTGCCAGCACGTGGACAGATACGCAGTATTTT.

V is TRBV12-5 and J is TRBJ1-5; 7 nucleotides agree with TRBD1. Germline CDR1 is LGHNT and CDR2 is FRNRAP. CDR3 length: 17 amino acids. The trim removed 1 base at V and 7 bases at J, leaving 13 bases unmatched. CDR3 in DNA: TGTGCTAGTGGTTTGGGAAACCTAAGGGGGCGAGGACAGCCCCAGCATTTT. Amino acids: CASGLGNLRGRGQPQHF.

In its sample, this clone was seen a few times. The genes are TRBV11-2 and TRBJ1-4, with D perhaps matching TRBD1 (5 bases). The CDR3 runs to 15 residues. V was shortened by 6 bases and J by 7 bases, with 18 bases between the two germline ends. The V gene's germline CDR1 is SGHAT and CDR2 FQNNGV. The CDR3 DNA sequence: TGTGCCAGCAGGTCGCCCCAGACAGCCCGTGAAAAACTGTTTTTT. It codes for CASRSPQTAREKLFF.

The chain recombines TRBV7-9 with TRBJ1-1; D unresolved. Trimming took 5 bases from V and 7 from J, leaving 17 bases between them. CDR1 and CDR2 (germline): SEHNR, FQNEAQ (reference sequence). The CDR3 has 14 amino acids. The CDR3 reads CASSRTLGIDEAFF. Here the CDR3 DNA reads TGTGCCAGCAGCCGGACCCTAGGGATCGATGAAGCTTTCTTT.

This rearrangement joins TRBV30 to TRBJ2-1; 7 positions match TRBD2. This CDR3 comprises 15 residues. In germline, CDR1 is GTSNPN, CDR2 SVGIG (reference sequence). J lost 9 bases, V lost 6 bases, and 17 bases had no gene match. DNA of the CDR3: TGTGCCTGCCTTTTTGGGACTAAGACGCGAGGTGAGCAGTTCTTC. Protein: CACLFGTKTRGEQFF.